This TCR beta chain was obtained from a study of cytomegalovirus exposure and HLA in healthy donors. The PCR was carried out with 60 Vbeta primers and 13 Jbeta primers. The method was immunoSEQ multiplex PCR; TCRdb's version includes in-frame clones alone and lacks a portion of them. The profile shows 100,000 to 150,000 clones, about two thirds of them singletons. With V trimmed by 6 bases and J by 0 bases, 5 bases remained unmatched. CDR3 length: 14 amino acids. Germline V gene lookup returns CDR1 MDHEN and CDR2 SYDVKM. The chain carries TRBV28 and TRBJ2-7, with 7 bases matching TRBD2. The clonotype was recovered from a human donor in good health. The sequencing sample was made of PBMCs. The CDR3 reads CASRRSGNSYEQYF. CDR3 bases: TGTGCCAGCAGACGGAGCGGGAACTCCTACGAGCAGTACTTC. The full variable domain, rest sourced from reference TRBV28 and TRBJ2-7, is DVKVTQSSRYLVKRTGEKVFLECVQDMDHENMFWYRQDPGLGLRLIYFSYDVKMKEKGDIPEGYSVSREKKERFSLILESASTNQTSMYLCASRRSGNSYEQYFGPGTRLTVT.